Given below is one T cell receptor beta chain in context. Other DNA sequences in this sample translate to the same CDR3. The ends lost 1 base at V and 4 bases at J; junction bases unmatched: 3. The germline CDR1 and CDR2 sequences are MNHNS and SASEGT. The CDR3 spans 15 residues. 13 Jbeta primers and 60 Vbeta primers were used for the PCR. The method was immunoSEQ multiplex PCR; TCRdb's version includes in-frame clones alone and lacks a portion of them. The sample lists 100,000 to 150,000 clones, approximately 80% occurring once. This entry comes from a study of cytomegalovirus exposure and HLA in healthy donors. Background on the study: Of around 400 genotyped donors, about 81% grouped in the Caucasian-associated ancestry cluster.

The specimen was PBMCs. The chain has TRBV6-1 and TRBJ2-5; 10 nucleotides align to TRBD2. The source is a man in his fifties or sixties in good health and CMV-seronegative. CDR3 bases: TGTGCCAGCAGTGAAGGGACTAGCGGAGGAGAGACCCAGTACTTC. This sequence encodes CASSEGTSGGETQYF.